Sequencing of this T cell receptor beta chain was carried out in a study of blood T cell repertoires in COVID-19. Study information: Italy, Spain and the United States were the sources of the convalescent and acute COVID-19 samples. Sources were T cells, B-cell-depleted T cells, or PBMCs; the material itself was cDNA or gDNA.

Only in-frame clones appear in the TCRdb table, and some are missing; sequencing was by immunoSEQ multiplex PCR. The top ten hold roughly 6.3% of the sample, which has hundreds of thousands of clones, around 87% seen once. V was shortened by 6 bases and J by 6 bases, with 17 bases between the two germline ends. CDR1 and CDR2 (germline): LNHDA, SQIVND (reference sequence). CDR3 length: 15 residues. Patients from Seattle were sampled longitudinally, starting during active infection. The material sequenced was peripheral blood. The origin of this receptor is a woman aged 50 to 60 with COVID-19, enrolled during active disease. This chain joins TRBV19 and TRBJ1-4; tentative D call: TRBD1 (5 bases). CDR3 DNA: TGTGCCAGTAGGGACCGTGGGGCGATGGATGAAAAACTGTTTTTT. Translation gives CASRDRGAMDEKLFF.